Below, 23 T cell receptor beta chains from the same sample are listed, as sequenced in a study of T cells in Graves' hyperthyroidism and ophthalmopathy. The CDR3 regions of TCR beta were amplified from RNA transcripts. Researchers ran a first-round RT-PCR on the TCR CDR3 using the HTBI primer set. TCRdb passed the multiplex PCR reads through MiXCR, listing each CDR3 protein once. The sample has 600,000 or so distinct CDR3 sequences; 15% to 20% are singletons. The source material was blood. These receptors were obtained from a woman under 40 with Graves' hyperthyroidism.

The rearrangement links TRBV6-4 to TRBJ2-2; D gene unclear. Per germline, CDR1 MRHNA and CDR2 SNTAGT. The CDR3 totals 14 residues. Trimming left V 1 base short and J 4 bases short, with 7 bases between. The DNA for the CDR3 is TGTGCCAGCAGTGACTACGCAGTCACCGGGGAGCTGTTTTTT. This gives the protein CASSDYAVTGELFF.

This clonotype was seen a few times. The chain couples TRBV20-1 to TRBJ2-1, with 8 positions matching TRBD2. Germline V gene sequence: CDR1 DFQATT, CDR2 SNEGSKA (reference sequence). CDR3 length equals 16 residues. V lost 4 bases to trimming and J lost 6 bases; unmatched junction nucleotides: 14. The CDR3 sequence is CSAISPGTRGGNEQFF. The CDR3 DNA sequence: TGCAGTGCTATTAGTCCGGGGACTAGAGGTGGCAATGAGCAGTTCTTC.

This rearrangement joins TRBV19 to TRBJ1-3; D is unresolved. CDR1 is LNHDA and CDR2 is SQIVND in the germline V gene (reference sequence). The CDR3 loop spans 12 amino acids. The V and J ends lost 3 bases and 4 bases respectively, with 4 bases between them. DNA for the CDR3: TGTGCCAGTAGTATGAGAGGAAACACCATATATTTT. Translation: CASSMRGNTIYF.

Only a few counts were recorded for this clonotype. The genes are TRBV7-9 and TRBJ2-4; D possibly corresponds to TRBD1 (5 bases). The CDR3 sequence is 13 residues long. The germline gives CDR1 SEHNR, CDR2 FQNEAQ (reference sequence). With 3 bases removed from V and 5 bases from J, the gap between germline ends came to 8 bases. CDR3 bases: TGTGCCAGCAGCTTCGTACAGGAAAACATTCAGTACTTC. It yields the protein CASSFVQENIQYF.

There are many counts of this clonotype. The V and J genes are TRBV2 and TRBJ2-5; tentatively, D is TRBD1 or TRBD2 (6 bases each). CDR1 and CDR2 (germline): SNHLY, FYNNEI. V was shortened by 6 bases and J by 2 bases, with 19 bases between the two germline ends. This CDR3 region has 16 residues. CDR3 protein: CASRVIGGGSQETQYF. The CDR3 bases are TGTGCCAGCAGGGTCATCGGGGGCGGGTCGCAAGAGACCCAGTACTTC.

J is TRBJ2-1 and V is TRBV5-1; TRBD2 matches at 8 bases. V was pared by 1 base and J by 7 bases, with 10 bases of the junction left unmatched. Germline loops: CDR1 SGHRS, CDR2 YFSETQ. The CDR3 is 16 residues long. The CDR3 DNA follows: TGCGCCAGCAGCTTGTACGGGAGGGCCTTTGATAATGAGCAGTTCTTC. Protein: CASSLYGRAFDNEQFF.

This clonotype was observed at least ten times. The chain joins TRBV5-1 to TRBJ2-3, with D maybe TRBD2 (5 bases). This CDR3 contains 15 residues. Between the trimmed V and J ends, which lost 0 bases and 2 bases, there was a span of 10 bases. In germline, CDR1 is SGHRS, CDR2 YFSETQ. As DNA, the CDR3 is TGCGCCAGCAGCTTGGAGCGGAGGCTCACAGATACGCAGTATTTT. As protein: CASSLERRLTDTQYF.

This clonotype was detected many times. The rearrangement links TRBV28 to TRBJ2-3; TRBD1 aligns across 9 bases. The germline V gene has CDR1 MDHEN and CDR2 SYDVKM. The V segment lost 5 bases and the J segment 6 bases; nucleotides outside the gene matches: 9. The CDR3 runs to 15 residues. This CDR3 is CASSLSGTGTDTQYF. The CDR3, as DNA: TGTGCCAGCAGTCTCTCCGGGACAGGGACCGATACGCAGTATTTT.

This clonotype occurred many times. This sequence joins TRBV28 and TRBJ1-5, with no clear D. Germline values: CDR1 MDHEN, CDR2 SYDVKM. CDR3 length: 14 amino acids. The V end was cut by 6 bases, the J end by 6 bases, with 15 bases between. CDR3 nucleotides: TGTGCCAGCAGGTCCGCAAGGCGAGCTCAGCCCCAGCATTTT. It codes for CASRSARRAQPQHF.

The sample holds many counts of this clonotype. This rearrangement joins TRBV28 to TRBJ2-5; perhaps TRBD2 as D (6 bases). This CDR3 has 16 residues. The V gene lost 3 bases and the J gene lost 5 bases, with 19 bases spanning the gap. Germline V lookup: CDR1 MDHEN, CDR2 SYDVKM. The CDR3 region is CASSFDLARVGETQYF. The CDR3 coding sequence is TGTGCCAGCAGTTTTGATCTAGCGCGAGTAGGGGAGACCCAGTACTTC.

The sample holds many counts of this clonotype. CDR3 bases: TGTGCCAGCAGTTTATCTCGACAGGGTGGGGAAAAACTGTTTTTT. This gives the protein CASSLSRQGGEKLFF. The V and J genes are TRBV27 and TRBJ1-4; TRBD1 matches 7 bases. Per the germline V gene, CDR1 is MNHEY and CDR2 is SMNVEV (reference sequence). The CDR3 extends over 15 amino acids. Trimming took 0 bases from V and 8 from J; bases not matched to a gene: 6.

V and J are TRBV7-8 and TRBJ2-7, with D hard to call. The CDR3 is 13 residues long. Trimming removed 4 bases at V and 3 bases at J, with 10 bases between. CDR1 is SGHVS, CDR2 FQNEAQ, per germline. The CDR3 loop reads CASSSARDYEQYF. The CDR3, as DNA: TGTGCCAGCAGCTCGGCCCGAGACTACGAGCAGTACTTC.

In this sample, this clonotype turned up many times. The rearrangement joins TRBV7-2 to TRBJ1-5; D is ambiguous. CDR3 size: 13 residues. Germline V CDR1 and CDR2: SGHTA, FQGNSA. V was trimmed by 3 bases and J by 5 bases, leaving 8 bases between them. The CDR3 region is CASSFLSDQPQHF. The DNA of the CDR3 is TGTGCCAGCAGCTTCCTCTCGGATCAGCCCCAGCATTTT. Together with reference TRBV7-2 and TRBJ1-5, the CDR3 gives the full variable domain: GAGVSQSPSNKVTEKGKDVELRCDPISGHTALYWYRQSLGQGLEFLIYFQGNSAPDKSGLPSDRFSAERTGGSVSTLTIQRTQQEDSAVYLCASSFLSDQPQHFGDGTRLSIL.

V usage is TRBV11-3 and J usage is TRBJ1-6; 9 positions match TRBD1. The V and J ends lost 3 bases and 6 bases, in that order; junction bases with no gene match: 9. This CDR3 is 17 amino acids long. Germline V lookup: CDR1 SGHNT, CDR2 YENEEA. In DNA form, the CDR3 reads TGTGCCAGCAGCTTTAACCAAGGGACAGGGATTAATTCACCCCTCCACTTT. Translating it yields CASSFNQGTGINSPLHF. The full variable domain, its missing parts supplied by reference TRBV11-3 and TRBJ1-6, is EAGVVQSPRYKIIEKKQPVAFWCNPISGHNTLYWYLQNLGQGPELLIRYENEEAVDDSQLPKDRFSAERLKGVDSTLKIQPAELGDSAVYLCASSFNQGTGINSPLHFGNGTRLTVT.

This clonotype was observed many times. V is TRBV20-1 and J is TRBJ1-1, with TRBD1 identical over 7 bases. Germline V gene lookup returns CDR1 DFQATT and CDR2 SNEGSKA (reference sequence). J gave up 4 bases and V 5 bases, and 13 bases lay outside the gene matches. The CDR3 is 15 amino acids. DNA of the CDR3: TGCAGTGCTTCAGGACAGGAGAAAGGGAGCACTGAAGCTTTCTTT. It codes for CSASGQEKGSTEAFF.

J is TRBJ2-7 and V is TRBV2; D unclear. The CDR3 sequence is 12 residues long. Trimming cost V 3 bases and J 7 bases, with 10 bases left between them. CDR1 is SNHLY and CDR2 is FYNNEI in the germline V gene. The CDR3 nucleotides read TGTGCCAGCAGTGAGGAGAGAACAGAGCAGTACTTC. Translated, it gives CASSEERTEQYF.

The genes are TRBV4-3 and TRBJ2-2, with TRBD2 identical over 8 bases. Trimming removed 4 bases from V and 5 bases from J; junction bases left unmatched: 9. CDR3 length: 16 amino acids. CDR1 and CDR2 from the germline V gene are LGHNA and YSLEER. CDR3 residues: CASSRAALAGTGELFF. The DNA for the CDR3 is TGCGCCAGCAGCCGCGCGGCGCTAGCGGGTACCGGGGAGCTGTTTTTT.

There are many counts of this clonotype. V and J are TRBV28 and TRBJ1-5; tentative D call: TRBD1 (6 bases). Between the trimmed V and J ends, which lost 3 bases and 0 bases, there was a span of 12 bases. The CDR3 extends over 16 amino acids. CDR1 is MDHEN, CDR2 SYDVKM, per germline. Here the CDR3 DNA reads TGTGCCAGCAGTTTTAGGACAGCTGTTAGCAATCAGCCCCAGCATTTT. It translates to CASSFRTAVSNQPQHF.

This clonotype was detected ten times or more. The gene calls are TRBV11-2 and TRBJ2-7; D possibly corresponds to TRBD2 (6 bases). Germline V gives CDR1 SGHAT, CDR2 FQNNGV. Trimming cost V 4 bases and J 6 bases, with 13 bases left between them. The CDR3 has 13 residues. The CDR3 here is CASSWMEGREQYF. Here the CDR3 DNA reads TGTGCCAGCAGCTGGATGGAGGGCCGCGAGCAGTACTTC.

V usage is TRBV20-1 and J usage is TRBJ1-5; 11 nucleotides agree with TRBD1. With V trimmed by 2 bases and J by 0 bases, 3 bases remained unmatched. The CDR3 consists of 16 residues. Germline V CDR1 and CDR2: DFQATT, SNEGSKA (reference sequence). The CDR3 protein is CSARKGTGGSNQPQHF. CDR3 nucleotide sequence: TGCAGTGCTAGAAAAGGGACAGGGGGTAGCAATCAGCCCCAGCATTTT.

Many counts were recorded for this clonotype. The chain combines TRBV2 with TRBJ2-7, with TRBD1 matching over 7 bases. V trimming: 10 bases; J trimming: 2 bases; junction bases outside the gene matches: 5. This CDR3 is built from 12 residues. The V gene's germline CDR1 is SNHLY and CDR2 FYNNEI. CDR3 loop: CATRQGPYEQYF. DNA for the CDR3: TGTGCCACCAGACAGGGCCCCTACGAGCAGTACTTC.

V is TRBV5-6 and J is TRBJ2-1, with 8 bases that match TRBD2. V dropped 4 bases and J dropped 4; count of bases not matched to a gene: 7. CDR3 length: 15 residues. Germline assignment: CDR1 SGHDT and CDR2 YYEEEE. CDR3 DNA sequence: TGTGCCAGCAGCGCCGGGGGGGCCCCTTACAATGAGCAGTTCTTC. Residues: CASSAGGAPYNEQFF. Combining the CDR3 with reference TRBV5-6 and TRBJ2-1 gives the whole variable domain DAGVTQSPTHLIKTRGQQVTLRCSPKSGHDTVSWYQQALGQGPQFIFQYYEEEERQRGNFPDRFSGHQFPNYSSELNVNALLLGDSALYLCASSAGGAPYNEQFFGPGTRLTVL.

This clonotype was detected ten times or more. The chain recombines TRBV5-1 with TRBJ1-1; the D gene is possibly TRBD1 (6 bases). Germline CDR1 SGHRS, CDR2 YFSETQ. Trimming pared 0 bases from V and 1 base from J, leaving 7 bases between. The CDR3 contains 14 residues. The DNA of the CDR3 is TGCGCCAGCAGCTTGGACAGGGCGAACACTGAAGCTTTCTTT. It translates to CASSLDRANTEAFF.